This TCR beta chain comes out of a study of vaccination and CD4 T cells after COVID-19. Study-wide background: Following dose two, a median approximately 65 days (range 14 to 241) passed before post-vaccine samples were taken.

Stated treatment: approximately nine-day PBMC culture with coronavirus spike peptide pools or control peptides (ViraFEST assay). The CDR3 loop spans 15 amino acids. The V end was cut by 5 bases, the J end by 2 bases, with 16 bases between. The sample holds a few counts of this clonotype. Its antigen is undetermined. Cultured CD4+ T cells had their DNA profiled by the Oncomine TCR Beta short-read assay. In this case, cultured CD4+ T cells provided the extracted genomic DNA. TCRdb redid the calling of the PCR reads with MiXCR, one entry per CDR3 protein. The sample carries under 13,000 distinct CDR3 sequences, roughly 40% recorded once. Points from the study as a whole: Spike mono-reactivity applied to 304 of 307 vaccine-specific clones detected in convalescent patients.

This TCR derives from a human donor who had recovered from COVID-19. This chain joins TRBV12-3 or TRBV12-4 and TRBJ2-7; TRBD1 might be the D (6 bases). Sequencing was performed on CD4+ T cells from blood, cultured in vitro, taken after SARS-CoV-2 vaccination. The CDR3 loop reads CASSKTGGQTYEQYF. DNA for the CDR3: TGTGCCAGCAGTAAAACCGGAGGACAGACCTACGAGCAGTACTTC.